This T cell receptor (beta chain) stems from a study of T cell responses to AZD1222 COVID-19 vaccine. The V gene's germline CDR1 is SGHRS and CDR2 YFSETQ. The V gene lost 3 bases and the J gene lost 1 base, with 14 bases spanning the gap. The CDR3 consists of 16 residues. As for this clone: No antigen is known for it.

Whether given at about 4 or about 12 weeks, second doses were pooled. General study findings and limits: Distributed over spike, vaccine-associated CD4 TCRs predominated at 160-218 and 743-854. Donors were chiefly white British, with a greater number of females, and clonal diversity was perhaps underestimated.

Sequenced by immunoSEQ multiplex PCR; TCRdb stores in-frame clones only, minus some. The table records approximately 60,000 clones, 80% to 90% of them present only once. The sequence derives from an adult who received the AZD1222 COVID-19 vaccine. The genes are TRBV5-1 and TRBJ2-1; TRBD1 or TRBD2 may be the D gene (5 bases each). The source material was peripheral blood, sampled 28 days after the second AZD1222 dose. CDR3 sequence reads: CASSSGPLGSYNEQFF. The DNA for the CDR3 is TGCGCCAGCAGCTCGGGACCTCTGGGGTCCTACAATGAGCAGTTCTTC.